This TCR beta chain was captured by sequencing in a study of T cells after yellow fever vaccination. Findings and limits, study-wide: Peaking on day 5 versus 15, the secondary response was faster but weaker.

TCRdb used MiXCR to reprocess the 5' RACE reads, holding one entry per CDR3 protein. The sample carries around 320,000 distinct CDR3 sequences, 7.5% to 9% recorded once. The CDR3 is 10 residues long. The V end was cut by 8 bases, the J end by 3 bases, with 3 bases between. This clonotype has ten or more counts. Its cognate antigen is unknown. The starting material was CD4+ T cells sorted from PBMCs, obtained 5 days after the yellow fever booster vaccination. The TCR comes from a man between 18 and 29 years old who received the YFV17D yellow fever vaccine. The rearrangement links TRBV12-3 or TRBV12-4 to TRBJ2-3; unclear D gene. This CDR3 reads CASRTDTQYF. The CDR3 DNA follows: TGTGCCAGCCGTACAGATACGCAGTATTTT.